This T cell receptor beta chain emerged from a study of cytomegalovirus exposure and HLA in healthy donors. The CDR3 length is 11 residues. The V end lost 7 bases, the J end lost 5 bases, and 6 bases lay between the germline ends. Looked up from germline, CDR1 is MNHEY and CDR2 is SVGAGI. Study-level points and caveats: Further analysis was carried out later, and it showed several of the most significant clusters appearing linked to common viral pathogens. In a later analysis, CMV-associated beta chains were mostly HLA-associated, it appeared. Excluded were some V segments that proved indistinguishable, including TRBV6-2 and TRBV6-3. Accurate HLA-A and HLA-B prediction from TCR beta sequences was reported for most subjects.

In the case of this clone: Antigen unknown.

With 60 Vbeta and 13 Jbeta primers, the PCR was carried out. Assay: immunoSEQ multiplex PCR; the TCRdb copy retains only in-frame clones and omits some. The sample includes some 150,000 clones, approximately 60% of them seen just once. The TCR was taken from a woman aged 60 to 75 in good health and CMV-seropositive. This chain links TRBV6-5 with TRBJ2-1; D remains unclear. The sample consisted of PBMCs. CDR3 in amino acids: CASTVDNEQFF. DNA for the CDR3: TGTGCCAGCACGGTGGACAATGAGCAGTTCTTC.